The T cell receptor beta chain described here comes from a study of long-term antiretroviral therapy in people with HIV. From germline, CDR1 is MNHNY and CDR2 SVGAGI (reference sequence). V dropped 6 bases and J dropped 6 bases, with 12 bases sitting between them. There are 13 residues in the CDR3. This clone was recorded only once. Assay version v3.0 of immunoSEQ was used, and it was run at survey level. Generated by immunoSEQ multiplex PCR, the TCRdb table keeps only in-frame clones and is missing some. Of roughly 38,000 clones listed, 82% are singletons. The sample consisted of unsorted PBMCs, taken 0.3 years after starting antiretroviral therapy. The chain joins TRBV6-6 to TRBJ2-1, with D perhaps matching TRBD2 (6 bases). This receptor was taken from a man between 18 and 35 years old with HIV. The CDR3 region is CASSRDSANEQFF. CDR3 in DNA: TGTGCCAGCAGCCGGGACTCTGCCAATGAGCAGTTCTTC.